Described below is a single TCR beta chain sequence and its context. What it binds is not known. This entry is derived from a study of shared clonotypes between healthy human individuals. Broader study findings: When compared with the clonotypes that were shared by all four sorted-subset donors, the non-shared clonotypes turned out to have lower generation probabilities. It was observed that 5% to 6.5% of naive CD4 clonotypes were shared across several donors.

Profiled with immunoSEQ multiplex PCR; TCRdb holds only in-frame clones, not every one. The sample contains roughly 530,000 clones, roughly 95% of which appear only once. This CDR3 is 14 amino acids long. Germline CDR1 reads SQVTM; CDR2 reads ANQGSEA. Between the trimmed V and J ends, which lost 3 bases and 1 base, there was a span of 12 bases. The sequencing sample was made of naive CD4+ T cells sorted from blood. Subset of the sample: CD45RA+ positively selected. The receptor was derived from a woman aged 25 to 39 in good health. This chain uses TRBV29-1 with TRBJ1-1; D gene ambiguous. CDR3 loop: CSVELRLGNTEAFF. Written as DNA, the CDR3 is TGCAGCGTTGAGCTTCGCTTGGGGAACACTGAAGCTTTCTTT.